This T cell receptor beta chain was sequenced for a study of blood T cell repertoires in COVID-19. The repertoire was sequenced with immunoSEQ multiplex PCR; TCRdb's copy has only in-frame clones and lacks some. The sample shows 150,000 to 200,000 clones, just under 90% of them seen only once. The sequence came from a woman between 70 and 85 years old with COVID-19, enrolled during active disease. The sample consisted of peripheral blood.

CDR3 DNA sequence: TGTGCCAGCAGAAACTACGGGAGCGGGGACACAGATACGCAGTATTTT. Its protein is CASRNYGSGDTDTQYF. The V call is TRBV28, the J call TRBJ2-3; 7 bases align to TRBD2. Trimming removed 6 bases from V and 2 bases from J; junction bases left unmatched: 11. CDR1 and CDR2 from the germline V gene are MDHEN and SYDVKM. The CDR3 runs to 16 residues. Full variable domain (rest looked up from reference TRBV28 and TRBJ2-3): DVKVTQSSRYLVKRTGEKVFLECVQDMDHENMFWYRQDPGLGLRLIYFSYDVKMKEKGDIPEGYSVSREKKERFSLILESASTNQTSMYLCASRNYGSGDTDTQYFGPGTRLTVL.